This T cell receptor beta chain comes out of a study of Graves' ophthalmopathy and Graves' hyperthyroidism. Overall study findings and caveats: For predicting ophthalmopathy progression, the model had about 64% sensitivity and approximately 72% specificity. For separating ophthalmopathy from stable hyperthyroidism, a 13-signature model gave approximately 90% sensitivity and about 82% specificity. Blood also harbored most expanded thyroid clonotypes above 0.001 frequency.

This clonotype has ten or more counts. What it binds is unknown. The authors amplified TCR beta CDR3 regions from RNA transcripts. The authors performed first-round RT-PCR with HTBI primers and then a second-round multiplex PCR. One entry per CDR3 protein, called by TCRdb with MiXCR from the multiplex PCR reads. The sample records about 1.2 million distinct CDR3 sequences, about two fifths being singletons. This receptor was obtained from an adult man with Graves' hyperthyroidism. The material sequenced was peripheral blood or thyroid tissue (not recorded which).

The CDR3 loop is CASSLDRDNSPLHF. CDR3 bases: TGCGCCAGCAGCTTGGACAGGGATAATTCACCCCTCCACTTT. The chain couples TRBV5-1 to TRBJ1-6, with TRBD1 as a possible D gene (6 bases). V was cut by 0 bases and J by 5 bases, with 6 bases left in between. This CDR3 region has 14 residues. Germline V lookup: CDR1 SGHRS, CDR2 YFSETQ.